Detailed here is one T cell receptor beta chain. What this receptor recognizes is not known. The sample is drawn from a study of control samples from healthy donors and cancer patients (TCRdb year 2020). To prepare the library, the immunoSEQ multiplex PCR assay was applied. TCRdb's version of the immuneACCESS table is confined to in-frame rearrangements and falls short of the full clone set. An unresolved V gene accounts for under half of the shortfall where checked; the remainder is of unknown origin. The table for this sample shows fewer than 250,000 clones. Jointly, the top ten make up roughly 2% of the sample. Sequenced sample: blood. The origin of this receptor is a woman younger than 45 in good health.

The CDR3 protein: CASRGDRYEQYF. The nucleotides are TGTGCCAGCAGGGGGGACCGCTACGAGCAGTACTTC. The chain uses TRBV28 and TRBJ2-7; the D call is tentative, TRBD1 or TRBD2, as each matches 5 bases. The germline V gene encodes CDR1 MDHEN and CDR2 SYDVKM. At the junction V is shortened by 6 bases and J by 3 bases, with 9 bases in between. The CDR3 measures 12 amino acids from cysteine to phenylalanine. Of all the DNA, just the CDR3 is kept, 36 bases in frame from base 1.